This TCR beta chain appears in the sequencing data of a study of blood T cell repertoires in COVID-19 (dated by TCRdb to 2019 to 2021). About the investigation overall: Samples covering the acute and convalescent phases of COVID-19 were provided by collaborators in the United States, Italy and Spain. The material from the prospective study consisted of cDNA or gDNA derived from T cells, B-cell-depleted T cells, or PBMCs. Subjects who had been exposed to COVID-19, were actively infected with it, or had recovered from it provided the deeply sampled blood TCRbeta repertoires that made up the dataset. The repertoires were released in a freely available public database intended as a resource for research on the immune response to SARS-CoV-2. Samples came from the ongoing ImmuneRACE study (first 160 participants) plus 1,254 subjects from 6 global collaborators. Nearly every sample came with metadata listing a de-identified subject ID, COVID-19 status, age in years and sex. HLA class I and class II types, where available, came from metadata supplied by the sample provider rather than from assay-based typing. The research as a whole found: Clinical and demographic metadata were provided uncurated, with the amount varying by source and participant.

As to this clone: Its antigen has not been determined. Base qualities are not provided; no much larger clone lies one nucleotide away.

Each collaborating institution followed its own protocols to collect whole blood in K2EDTA tubes. Collaborator samples were shipped for TCRbeta analysis as frozen whole blood, isolated PBMCs, or DNA extracted from either sample type. TCRbeta CDR3 regions were amplified from genomic DNA by means of the immunoSEQ Assay, a bias-controlled multiplex PCR. In the authors' own workflow: The number of nucleated cells in each sample was estimated from the amplification of reference gene primers within the assay. Sequence reads were collapsed and filtered to measure the absolute abundance of every unique TCRbeta CDR3 rearrangement. For each sample, productive Simpson clonality was calculated by taking the square root of Simpson's diversity index across productive rearrangements. This is the immuneACCESS table as TCRdb keeps it, with only in-frame sequences that have V and J called. A part of the clones is gone; compared with another copy, unresolved V genes explain less than half, and the rest is unexplained. That table supplies the V and J calls and clone size; D and trimming were determined from the DNA. The sample records some 200,000 clones, roughly nine tenths of which are singletons. 0.95% to 1.5% of the sample is held by the ten biggest clonotypes.

The germline V gene sets CDR1 to MNHEY and CDR2 to SVGAGI. The cysteine opens and the phenylalanine closes a CDR3 of 13 amino acids. Only the CDR3 region is kept as DNA, spanning 39 bases read in frame from base 1. V is shortened by 6 bases, J by 6 bases, and the region joining them spans 15 bases. The V gene is TRBV6-5 and the J gene is TRBJ2-7; TRBD1 is perhaps the D gene, given 6 matching bases. Sequences were obtained from peripheral blood. The source of this sequence is a man aged 25 to 45 with acute or convalescent COVID-19. The nucleotide sequence reads as follows: TGTGCCAGCAGCATTACAGGGCCAGGCGAGCAGTACTTC. This translates into CASSITGPGEQYF.